This section outlines one TCR beta chain sequence together with its context. The antigen remains unidentified. Trimming cost V 5 bases and J 1 base, with 11 bases left between them. CDR3 length: 14 residues. Looked up from germline, CDR1 is ENHRY and CDR2 is SYGVKD. This entry is derived from a study of CD8 T cells in ankylosing spondylitis. General study findings and limits: Enrichment of disease-linked clones was reportedly significant in matched ankylosing spondylitis synovial fluid. Some of the motif variants had earlier been found in reactive arthritis patients' fluid and blood. Several highly homologous variants formed a TCR beta motif that appeared characteristic of ankylosing spondylitis blood. Clones linked with disease were CD8+ and fairly uncommon in the peripheral blood.

For TCR beta, libraries came from quantitative 5'-RACE with molecular barcodes. One entry per CDR3 protein results from TCRdb running MiXCR on the 5' RACE reads. The sample shows 400,000 to 450,000 distinct CDR3 sequences, more than 15% of them seen only once. The receptor was isolated from a male donor with ankylosing spondylitis. V usage is TRBV10-3 and J usage is TRBJ1-1, with no clear D. Sample: blood, either unsorted or a sorted T cell fraction (not recorded which). CDR3 DNA: TGTGCCATCAGTCACCAAGCTGCGAACACTGAAGCTTTCTTT. It specifies CAISHQAANTEAFF.